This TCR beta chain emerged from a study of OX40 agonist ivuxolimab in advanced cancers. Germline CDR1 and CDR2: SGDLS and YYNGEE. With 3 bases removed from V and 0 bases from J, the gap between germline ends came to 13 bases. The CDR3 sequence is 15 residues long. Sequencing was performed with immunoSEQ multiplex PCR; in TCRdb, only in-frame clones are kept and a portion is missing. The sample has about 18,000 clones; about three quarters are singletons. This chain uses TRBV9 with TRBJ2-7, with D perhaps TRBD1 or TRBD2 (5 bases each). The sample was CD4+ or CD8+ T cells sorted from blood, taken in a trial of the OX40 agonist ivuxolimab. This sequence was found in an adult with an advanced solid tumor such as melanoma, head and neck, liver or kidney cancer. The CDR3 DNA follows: TGTGCCAGCAGCGACGGGGCGGCAAGCTCCTACGAGCAGTACTTC. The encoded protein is CASSDGAASSYEQYF. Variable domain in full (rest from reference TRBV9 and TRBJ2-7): DSGVTQTPKHLITATGQRVTLRCSPRSGDLSVYWYQQSLDQGLQFLIQYYNGEERAKGNILERFSAQQFPDLHSELNLSSLELGDSALYFCASSDGAASSYEQYFGPGTRLTVT.